The rows below give T cell receptor beta chains drawn from one sample of a study of long-term antiretroviral therapy in people with HIV. TCRdb's copy holds only in-frame clones and misses some; the assay was immunoSEQ multiplex PCR. The repertoire has 40,000 to 45,000 clones, about 95% of them found once; the top ten carry 2.5% to 3.5%. Here the sequenced sample was unsorted PBMCs, taken 3.7 years after starting antiretroviral therapy. Receptors were obtained from a woman aged 45-65 years with HIV. Each CDR3 is given with its conserved first and last residue. Each record gives: V gene, D gene, J gene, clone size, CDR3 DNA, CDR3 protein. A D gene is named only where the DNA matches it firmly. Some rows mark clone size as missing; the rest say once, few, many or name a class of expanded clone.

v_call: TRBV6-5
d_call: NA
j_call: TRBJ1-2
clone_size: NA
cdr3_nt: TGTGCCAGCAGTTACCCGAACTGGCGGTACTATGGCTACACCTTC
cdr3_aa: CASSYPNWRYYGYTF

v_call: TRBV7-3
d_call: NA
j_call: TRBJ1-2
clone_size: NA
cdr3_nt: TGTGCCAGCAGCCTGGGGCCGGGGGGTAACTATGGCTACACCTTC
cdr3_aa: CASSLGPGGNYGYTF

v_call: TRBV5-1
d_call: TRBD1
j_call: TRBJ1-1
clone_size: NA
cdr3_nt: TGCGCCAGCAGTTGGGACAGGGGGTCTGAAGCTTTCTTT
cdr3_aa: CASSWDRGSEAFF

v_call: TRBV9
d_call: NA
j_call: TRBJ1-4
clone_size: NA
cdr3_nt: TGTGCCAGCAGCCCTTCTCGGGTGTGGGAAAAACTGTTTTTT
cdr3_aa: CASSPSRVWEKLFF

v_call: TRBV5-6
d_call: TRBD1
j_call: TRBJ2-7
clone_size: NA
cdr3_nt: TGTGCCAGCAGCCTATTGGGACAGGCGTCCTACGAGCAGTACTTC
cdr3_aa: CASSLLGQASYEQYF

v_call: TRBV25-1
d_call: NA
j_call: TRBJ2-2
clone_size: NA
cdr3_nt: TGTGCCAGCTCTCGGACGGGTAACACCGGGGAGCTGTTTTTT
cdr3_aa: CASSRTGNTGELFF

v_call: TRBV6-6
d_call: NA
j_call: TRBJ1-2
clone_size: once
cdr3_nt: TGTGCCAGCAGTTACCCGAACTGGCGGTACTATGGCTACACCTTC
cdr3_aa: CASSYPNWRYYGYTF

v_call: TRBV9
d_call: TRBD1
j_call: TRBJ2-1
clone_size: NA
cdr3_nt: TGTGCCAGCAGCCCGTACCTCGGGACAGGGGAGGGTGAGCAGTTCTTC
cdr3_aa: CASSPYLGTGEGEQFF

v_call: TRBV6-5
d_call: TRBD1
j_call: TRBJ1-4
clone_size: NA
cdr3_nt: TGTGCCAGCAGCTCCGGGACAGATGAAAAACTGTTTTTT
cdr3_aa: CASSSGTDEKLFF

v_call: TRBV9
d_call: NA
j_call: TRBJ2-3
clone_size: NA
cdr3_nt: TGTGCCAGCAGCGTAGGACAGGCAGATACGCAGTATTTT
cdr3_aa: CASSVGQADTQYF

v_call: TRBV7-3
d_call: TRBD1
j_call: TRBJ2-5
clone_size: once
cdr3_nt: TGTGCCAGCAGTAGACAGGGGGAAGAGACCCAGTACTTC
cdr3_aa: CASSRQGEETQYF

v_call: TRBV19
d_call: NA
j_call: TRBJ1-2
clone_size: NA
cdr3_nt: TGTGCCAGTAGTATAACCCCAACAGGGCCCAACTATGGCTACACCTTC
cdr3_aa: CASSITPTGPNYGYTF

v_call: TRBV2
d_call: TRBD2
j_call: TRBJ2-6
clone_size: NA
cdr3_nt: TGTGCCAGCAGTGGCCCCGGGACTAGCGGGGGGGCGTTGGGGGCCAACGTCCTGACTTTC
cdr3_aa: CASSGPGTSGGALGANVLTF

v_call: TRBV6-5
d_call: NA
j_call: TRBJ1-2
clone_size: NA
cdr3_nt: TGTGCCAGCAGTTACCGCCTCGCCGGGGGCTACACCTTC
cdr3_aa: CASSYRLAGGYTF

v_call: TRBV28
d_call: NA
j_call: TRBJ2-1
clone_size: NA
cdr3_nt: TGTGCCAGCAGTTCCGGGACAATGCTTCATGAGCAGTTCTTC
cdr3_aa: CASSSGTMLHEQFF

v_call: TRBV18
d_call: TRBD1
j_call: TRBJ1-2
clone_size: NA
cdr3_nt: TGTGCCAGCTCCCCAGGACAGGGTCCAAACTATGGCTACACCTTC
cdr3_aa: CASSPGQGPNYGYTF

v_call: TRBV15
d_call: NA
j_call: TRBJ2-6
clone_size: NA
cdr3_nt: TGTGCCACCAGCAGCCTCATTTCTGGGGCCAACGTCCTGACTTTC
cdr3_aa: CATSSLISGANVLTF